This is a list of T cell receptor beta chains from one sample in a study of shared clonotypes between healthy human individuals. Sequencing was performed with immunoSEQ multiplex PCR; in TCRdb, only in-frame clones are kept and a portion is missing. Among 300,000 to 350,000 clones listed, over 70% were seen once. The sample was memory CD4+ T cells sorted from blood. The origin of the receptors is a man aged 30 to 39 in good health. Both conserved end residues are part of each CDR3. A D gene is named only where the DNA matches it firmly. Only part of the rows carry a size: once, few, many, or a class if the clone is expanded.

J gene	clone size	V gene	D gene	CDR3 protein	CDR3 DNA
TRBJ2-1	-	TRBV11-2	TRBD2	CASSSYLLAGKYNEQFF	TGTGCCAGCAGCTCCTACCTCCTAGCGGGAAAATACAATGAGCAGTTCTTC
TRBJ2-7	-	TRBV10-1	TRBD2	CASSEGTSGYEQYF	TGCGCCAGCAGTGAGGGAACTAGCGGTTACGAGCAGTACTTC
TRBJ2-3	few	TRBV7-8	-	CASSLMESTDTQYF	TGTGCCAGCAGCTTAATGGAGAGCACAGATACGCAGTATTTT
TRBJ1-1	-	TRBV29-1	TRBD1	CSAWTGMNTEAFF	TGCAGCGCTTGGACAGGGATGAACACTGAAGCTTTCTTT
TRBJ1-5	many	TRBV2	-	CASKGVGNQPQHF	TGTGCCAGCAAGGGGGTGGGGAATCAGCCCCAGCATTTT
TRBJ2-7	many	TRBV29-1	-	CSVGPKAGSYEQYF	TGCAGCGTTGGACCCAAGGCGGGATCCTACGAGCAGTACTTC
TRBJ2-1	few	TRBV7-3	TRBD2	CASSLTSGTGEQFF	TGTGCCAGCAGCTTAACTAGCGGGACCGGTGAGCAGTTCTTC
TRBJ1-1	-	TRBV6-6	TRBD1	CASSHGQGQVTEAFF	TGTGCCAGCAGTCACGGACAGGGTCAGGTCACTGAAGCTTTCTTT
TRBJ2-5	-	TRBV27	-	CASSLLGETQYF	TGTGCCAGCAGTTTGCTGGGGGAGACCCAGTACTTC
TRBJ2-4	-	TRBV7-2	TRBD2	CASSLSTSGNIQYF	TGTGCCAGCAGCTTATCTACTAGCGGGAACATTCAGTACTTC
TRBJ1-1	-	TRBV5-1	TRBD1	CASSLDGTENTEAFF	TGCGCCAGCAGCCTGGATGGGACAGAGAACACTGAAGCTTTCTTT
TRBJ1-2	-	TRBV6-6	-	CASTVLRAVGGYTF	TGTGCCAGCACTGTCCTTCGTGCGGTGGGTGGCTACACCTTC
TRBJ2-5	-	TRBV5-1	-	CASSFEETQYF	TGCGCCAGCAGCTTTGAGGAGACCCAGTACTTC
TRBJ2-7	-	TRBV6-4	-	CASRGGRGIIYEQYF	TGTGCCAGCAGAGGGGGGCGCGGTATTATCTACGAGCAGTACTTC
TRBJ1-4	-	TRBV27	-	CASSLLRGTNEKLFF	TGTGCCAGCAGTTTACTGAGAGGGACTAATGAAAAACTGTTTTTT
TRBJ1-2	-	TRBV21-1	-	CASSPPWKQANYGYTF	TGTGCCAGCAGCCCCCCCTGGAAACAGGCTAACTATGGCTACACCTTC
TRBJ2-7	-	TRBV19	TRBD2	CASSITPVVTSGIYEQYF	TGTGCCAGTAGTATTACCCCAGTTGTGACTAGCGGGATCTACGAGCAGTACTTC
TRBJ1-5	-	TRBV2	-	CASSAGTRNQPQHF	TGTGCCAGCAGTGCCGGGACTCGCAATCAGCCCCAGCATTTT
TRBJ2-1	-	TRBV4-1	-	CASSISHPSYNEQFF	TGCGCCAGCAGCATCTCACACCCCTCCTACAATGAGCAGTTCTTC
TRBJ2-5	once	TRBV7-9	-	CASSPRSEETQYF	TGTGCCAGCAGCCCCCGCTCGGAAGAGACCCAGTACTTC
TRBJ2-7	-	TRBV11-2	TRBD2	CASSSTSGRYEQYF	TGTGCCAGCAGCTCCACTAGCGGACGCTACGAGCAGTACTTC
TRBJ2-5	-	TRBV10-3	TRBD1	CAISDDRGQETQYF	TGTGCCATCAGCGATGACAGGGGCCAAGAGACCCAGTACTTC
TRBJ2-7	-	TRBV7-2	-	CASSFSSTEDEQYF	TGTGCCAGCAGCTTTAGTTCGACAGAGGACGAGCAGTACTTC
TRBJ1-2	once	TRBV28	-	CASSFRGRGMGGYTF	TGTGCCAGCAGTTTCAGGGGTAGAGGGATGGGGGGCTACACCTTC
TRBJ2-6	-	TRBV11-3	-	CASRLKVLGANVLTF	TGTGCCAGCAGACTAAAGGTACTCGGGGCCAACGTCCTGACTTTC
TRBJ2-1	-	TRBV11-2	-	CASSLARLQPYNEQFF	TGTGCCAGCAGCTTAGCCCGCCTACAACCCTACAATGAGCAGTTCTTC
TRBJ2-1	-	TRBV7-3	TRBD2	CASSSRTSGRLNEQFF	TGTGCCAGCAGCTCGAGGACTAGCGGGAGGTTAAATGAGCAGTTCTTC
TRBJ1-1	-	TRBV4-3	-	CASSQEPGRANTEAFF	TGCGCCAGCAGCCAAGAACCGGGACGGGCAAACACTGAAGCTTTCTTT
TRBJ2-3	-	TRBV4-3	-	CASSEGSTDTQYF	TGCGCCAGCAGCGAGGGTAGCACAGATACGCAGTATTTT
TRBJ2-1	-	TRBV11-2	TRBD2	CASSSQREALGREQFF	TGTGCCAGCAGCTCCCAGCGGGAGGCCTTGGGTAGGGAGCAGTTCTTC
TRBJ1-5	-	TRBV18	-	CASSPLAGNGQPQHF	TGTGCCAGCTCTCCCCTGGCCGGGAATGGTCAGCCCCAGCATTTT
TRBJ1-5	-	TRBV6-5	-	CASSYGLGQQPQHF	TGTGCCAGCAGTTACGGTCTGGGCCAACAGCCCCAGCATTTT
TRBJ2-2	few	TRBV29-1	-	CSVLRALNTGELFF	TGCAGCGTTCTTCGGGCTCTGAACACCGGGGAGCTGTTTTTT
TRBJ2-5	-	TRBV5-1	-	CASSLIEVGGTQYF	TGCGCCAGCAGCTTGATTGAAGTGGGTGGGACCCAGTACTTC
TRBJ2-5	-	TRBV5-1	-	CASSRQQETQYF	TGCGCCAGCAGCAGGCAGCAAGAGACCCAGTACTTC
TRBJ2-3	-	TRBV4-1	TRBD2	CASSRDPGLAGKGLADTQYF	TGCGCCAGCAGCCGAGATCCGGGACTAGCGGGAAAAGGGTTGGCAGATACGCAGTATTTT
TRBJ2-1	-	TRBV6-1	-	CASSGMTSLGEQFF	TGTGCCAGCAGTGGCATGACTAGTCTCGGTGAGCAGTTCTTC
TRBJ2-3	few	TRBV5-4	-	CASGGDTQYF	TGTGCCAGCGGGGGAGATACGCAGTATTTT
TRBJ2-1	few	TRBV19	TRBD2	CASSPRTSSLNEQFF	TGTGCCAGTAGTCCGCGGACTAGCTCCCTCAATGAGCAGTTCTTC
TRBJ2-7	-	TRBV5-6	TRBD1	CASSLAGTGVVFEQYF	TGTGCCAGCAGCTTGGCCGGGACAGGGGTCGTATTTGAGCAGTACTTC
TRBJ1-1	-	TRBV7-2	-	CASSKGIWSEAFF	TGTGCCAGCAGTAAAGGGATCTGGTCTGAAGCTTTCTTT
TRBJ2-1	-	TRBV28	-	CASGPTEDEQFF	TGTGCCAGCGGGCCGACAGAGGATGAGCAGTTCTTC
TRBJ1-3	-	TRBV5-1	-	CASSLASAGIAGNTIYF	TGCGCCAGCAGCTTGGCCTCTGCAGGGATCGCTGGAAACACCATATATTTT
TRBJ2-7	-	TRBV29-1	-	CSGGGASSYEQYF	TGCAGCGGTGGCGGGGCGTCCTCCTACGAGCAGTACTTC
TRBJ1-2	once	TRBV9	TRBD1	CASSPRDRVYGYTF	TGTGCCAGCAGCCCCCGGGACAGGGTCTATGGCTACACCTTC
TRBJ2-1	-	TRBV12-5	TRBD2	CASGLDSGRGNEQFF	TGTGCTAGTGGTTTGGATAGCGGGAGGGGCAATGAGCAGTTCTTC